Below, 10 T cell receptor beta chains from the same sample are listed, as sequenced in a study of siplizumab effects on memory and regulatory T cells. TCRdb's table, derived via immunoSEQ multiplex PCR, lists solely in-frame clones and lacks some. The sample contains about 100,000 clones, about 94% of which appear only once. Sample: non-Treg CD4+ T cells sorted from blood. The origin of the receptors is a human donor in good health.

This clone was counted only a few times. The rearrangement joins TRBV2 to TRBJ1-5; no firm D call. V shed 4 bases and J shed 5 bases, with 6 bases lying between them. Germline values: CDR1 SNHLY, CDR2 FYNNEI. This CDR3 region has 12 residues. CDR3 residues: CASSGGYQPQHF. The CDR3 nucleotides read TGTGCCAGCAGTGGAGGATATCAGCCCCAGCATTTT.

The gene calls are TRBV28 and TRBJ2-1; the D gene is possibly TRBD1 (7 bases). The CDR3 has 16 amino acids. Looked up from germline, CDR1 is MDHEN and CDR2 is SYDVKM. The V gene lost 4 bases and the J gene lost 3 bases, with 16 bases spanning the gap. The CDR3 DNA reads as TGTGCCAGCAGTTCCCAATCAGGGGGGTTCTACAATGAGCAGTTCTTC. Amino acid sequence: CASSSQSGGFYNEQFF.

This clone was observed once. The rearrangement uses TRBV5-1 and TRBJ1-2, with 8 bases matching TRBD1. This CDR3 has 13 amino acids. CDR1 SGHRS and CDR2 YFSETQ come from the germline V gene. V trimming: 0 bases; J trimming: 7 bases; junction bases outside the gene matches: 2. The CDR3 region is CASSLGTGFGYTF. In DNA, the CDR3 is TGCGCCAGCAGCTTGGGGACAGGGTTTGGCTACACCTTC.

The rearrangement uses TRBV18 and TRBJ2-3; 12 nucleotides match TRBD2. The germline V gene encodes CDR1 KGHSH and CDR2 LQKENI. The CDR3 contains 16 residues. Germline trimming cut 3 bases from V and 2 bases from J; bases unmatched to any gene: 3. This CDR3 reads CASSPGTSGYTDTQYF. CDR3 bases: TGTGCCAGCTCACCCGGGACTAGCGGGTACACAGATACGCAGTATTTT. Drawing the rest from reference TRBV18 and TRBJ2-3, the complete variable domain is NAGVMQNPRHLVRRRGQEARLRCSPMKGHSHVYWYRQLPEEGLKFMVYLQKENIIDESGMPKERFSAEFPKEGPSILRIQQVVRGDSAAYFCASSPGTSGYTDTQYFGPGTRLTVL.

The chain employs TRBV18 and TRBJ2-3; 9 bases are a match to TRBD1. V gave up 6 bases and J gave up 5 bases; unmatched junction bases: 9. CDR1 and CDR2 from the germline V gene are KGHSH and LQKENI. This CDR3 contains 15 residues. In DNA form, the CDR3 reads TGTGCCAGCTCGCGACAGGGGGGCGTACGAGATACGCAGTATTTT. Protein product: CASSRQGGVRDTQYF.

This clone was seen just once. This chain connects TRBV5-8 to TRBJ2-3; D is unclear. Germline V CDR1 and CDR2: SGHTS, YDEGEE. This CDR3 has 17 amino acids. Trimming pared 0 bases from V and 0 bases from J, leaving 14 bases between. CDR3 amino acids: CASSLEASSTSTDTQYF. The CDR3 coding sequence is TGTGCCAGCAGCTTGGAGGCTTCCAGTACTAGCACAGATACGCAGTATTTT.

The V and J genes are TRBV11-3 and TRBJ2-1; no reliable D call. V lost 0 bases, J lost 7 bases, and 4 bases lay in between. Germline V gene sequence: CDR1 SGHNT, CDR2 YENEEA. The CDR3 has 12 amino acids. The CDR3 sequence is CASSLDGNEQFF. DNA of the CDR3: TGTGCCAGCAGCTTAGATGGAAATGAGCAGTTCTTC.

The chain's CDR3 is CASSPKGSGTEAFF. The CDR3 DNA reads TGTGCCAGCAGTCCTAAGGGGTCGGGAACTGAAGCTTTCTTT. The chain couples TRBV7-3 to TRBJ1-1; D is possibly TRBD1 (5 bases). The CDR3 is 14 amino acids. Trimming shortened V by 6 bases and J by 5 bases, and 16 bases separated the two germline ends. The germline V gene encodes CDR1 SGHTA and CDR2 FQGTGA. The full variable domain, with the rest looked up from reference TRBV7-3 and TRBJ1-1, is GAGVSQTPSNKVTEKGKYVELRCDPISGHTALYWYRQSLGQGPEFLIYFQGTGAADDSGLPNDRFFAVRPEGSVSTLKIQRTERGDSAVYLCASSPKGSGTEAFFGQGTRLTVV.

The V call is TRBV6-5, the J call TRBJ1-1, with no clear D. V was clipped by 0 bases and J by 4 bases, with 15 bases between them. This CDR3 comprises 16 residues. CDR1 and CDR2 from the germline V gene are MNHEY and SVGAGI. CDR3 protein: CASSYSFGETVTEAFF. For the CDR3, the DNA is TGTGCCAGCAGTTACTCATTTGGGGAAACAGTCACTGAAGCTTTCTTT.

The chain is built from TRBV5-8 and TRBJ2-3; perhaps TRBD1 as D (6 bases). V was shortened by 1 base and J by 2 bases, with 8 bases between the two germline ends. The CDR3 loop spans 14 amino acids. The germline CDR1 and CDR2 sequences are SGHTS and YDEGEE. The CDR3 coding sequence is TGTGCCAGCAGCTTGCAGGGGCCCACAGATACGCAGTATTTT. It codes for CASSLQGPTDTQYF.